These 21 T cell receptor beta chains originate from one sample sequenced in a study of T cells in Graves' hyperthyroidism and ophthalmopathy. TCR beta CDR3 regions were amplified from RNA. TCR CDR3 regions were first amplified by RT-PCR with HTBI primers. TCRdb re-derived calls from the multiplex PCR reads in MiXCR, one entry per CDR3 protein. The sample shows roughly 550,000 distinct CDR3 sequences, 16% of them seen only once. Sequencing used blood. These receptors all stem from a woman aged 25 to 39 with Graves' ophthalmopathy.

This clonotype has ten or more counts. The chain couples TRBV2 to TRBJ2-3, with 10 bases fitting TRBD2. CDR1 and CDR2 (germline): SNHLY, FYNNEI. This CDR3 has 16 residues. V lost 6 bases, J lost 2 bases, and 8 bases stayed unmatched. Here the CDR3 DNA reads TGTGCCAGCAGCGCCTGGACTAGCGGACCCACAGATACGCAGTATTTT. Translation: CASSAWTSGPTDTQYF.

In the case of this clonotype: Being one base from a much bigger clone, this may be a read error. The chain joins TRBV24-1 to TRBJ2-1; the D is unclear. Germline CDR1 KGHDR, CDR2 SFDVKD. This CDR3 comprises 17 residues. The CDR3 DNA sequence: TGTGCCACCAGTGATCCGACGGCCCGTTCCCTTCACAATGGGCAGTTCTTC. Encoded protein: CATSDPTARSLHNGQFF.

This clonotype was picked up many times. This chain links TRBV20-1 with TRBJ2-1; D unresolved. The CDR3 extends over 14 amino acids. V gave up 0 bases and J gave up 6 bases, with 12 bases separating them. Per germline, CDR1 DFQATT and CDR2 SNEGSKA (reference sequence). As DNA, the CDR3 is TGCAGTGCTAGAGATCTTACTATCCCCAATGAGCAGTTCTTC. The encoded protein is CSARDLTIPNEQFF.

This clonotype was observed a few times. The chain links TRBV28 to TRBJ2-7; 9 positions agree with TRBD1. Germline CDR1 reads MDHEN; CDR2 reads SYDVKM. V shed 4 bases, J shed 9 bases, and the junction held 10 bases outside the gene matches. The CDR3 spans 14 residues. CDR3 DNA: TGTGCCAGCAGTTCCCCGGACAGGGGTGGTGTGCAGTACTTC. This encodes CASSSPDRGGVQYF.

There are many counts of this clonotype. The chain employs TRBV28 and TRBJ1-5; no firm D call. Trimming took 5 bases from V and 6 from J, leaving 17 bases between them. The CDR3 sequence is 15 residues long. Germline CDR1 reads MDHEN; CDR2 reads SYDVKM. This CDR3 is CASSVAEALRQPQHF. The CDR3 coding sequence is TGTGCCAGCAGTGTGGCCGAGGCTCTCCGTCAGCCCCAGCATTTT.

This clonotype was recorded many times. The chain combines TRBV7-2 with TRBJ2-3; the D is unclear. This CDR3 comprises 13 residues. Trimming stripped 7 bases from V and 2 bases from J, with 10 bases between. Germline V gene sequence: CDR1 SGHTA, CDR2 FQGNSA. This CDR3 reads CASTNGFTDTQYF. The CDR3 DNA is TGTGCCAGCACCAACGGGTTCACAGATACGCAGTATTTT.

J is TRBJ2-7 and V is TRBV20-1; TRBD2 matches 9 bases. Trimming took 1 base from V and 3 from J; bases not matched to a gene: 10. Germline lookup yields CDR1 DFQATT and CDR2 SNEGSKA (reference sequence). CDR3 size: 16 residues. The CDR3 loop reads CSARGASGAQNYEQYF. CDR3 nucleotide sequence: TGCAGTGCTAGAGGGGCTAGCGGGGCCCAAAACTACGAGCAGTACTTC.

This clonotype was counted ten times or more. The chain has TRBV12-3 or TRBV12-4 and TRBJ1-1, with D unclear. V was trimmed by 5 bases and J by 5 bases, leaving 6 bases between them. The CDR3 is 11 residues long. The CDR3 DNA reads TGTGCCAGCAGTCGTGTGACTGAAGCTTTCTTT. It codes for CASSRVTEAFF.

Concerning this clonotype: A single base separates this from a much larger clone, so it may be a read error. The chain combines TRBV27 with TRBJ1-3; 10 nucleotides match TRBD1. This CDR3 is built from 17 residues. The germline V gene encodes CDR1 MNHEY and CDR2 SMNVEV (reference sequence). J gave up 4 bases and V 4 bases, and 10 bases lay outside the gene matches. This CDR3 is CASSSGTGDILGNTIYF. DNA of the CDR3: TGTGCCAGCAGTTCCGGGACAGGGGATATTCTAGGAAACACCATATATTTT.

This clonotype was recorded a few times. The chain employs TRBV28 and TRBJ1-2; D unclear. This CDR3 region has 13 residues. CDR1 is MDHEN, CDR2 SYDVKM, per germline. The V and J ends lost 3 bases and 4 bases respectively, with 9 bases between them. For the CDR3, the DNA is TGTGCCAGCAGTTTTAAGGGCCTCTATGGCTACACCTTC. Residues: CASSFKGLYGYTF.

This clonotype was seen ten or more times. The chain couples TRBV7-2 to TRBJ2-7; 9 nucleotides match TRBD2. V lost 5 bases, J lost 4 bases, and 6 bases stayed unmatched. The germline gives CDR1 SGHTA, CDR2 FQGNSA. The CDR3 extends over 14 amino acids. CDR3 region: CASSPSSGIYEQYF. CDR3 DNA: TGTGCCAGCAGCCCTTCTAGCGGGATTTACGAGCAGTACTTC.

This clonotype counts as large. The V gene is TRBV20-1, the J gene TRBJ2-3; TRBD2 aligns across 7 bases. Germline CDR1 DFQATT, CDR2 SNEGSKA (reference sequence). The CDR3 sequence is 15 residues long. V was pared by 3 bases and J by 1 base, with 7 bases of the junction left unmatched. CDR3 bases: TGCAGTGCTAGCTCTCTAGCGGCGCGCACAGATACGCAGTATTTT. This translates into CSASSLAARTDTQYF.

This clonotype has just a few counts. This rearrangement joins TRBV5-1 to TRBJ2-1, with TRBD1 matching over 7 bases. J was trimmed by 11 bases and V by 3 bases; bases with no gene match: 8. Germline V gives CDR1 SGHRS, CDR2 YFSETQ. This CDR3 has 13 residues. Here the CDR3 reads CASSSRDRAQQFF. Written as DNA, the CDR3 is TGCGCCAGCAGCTCCCGCGACAGGGCTCAGCAGTTCTTC.

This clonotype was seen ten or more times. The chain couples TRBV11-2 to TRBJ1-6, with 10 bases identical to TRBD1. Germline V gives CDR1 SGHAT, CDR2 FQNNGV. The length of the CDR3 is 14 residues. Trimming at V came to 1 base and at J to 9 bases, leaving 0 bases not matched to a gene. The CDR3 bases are TGTGCCAGCAGCTTAGGGACAGGGGGTTCACCCCTCCACTTT. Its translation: CASSLGTGGSPLHF.

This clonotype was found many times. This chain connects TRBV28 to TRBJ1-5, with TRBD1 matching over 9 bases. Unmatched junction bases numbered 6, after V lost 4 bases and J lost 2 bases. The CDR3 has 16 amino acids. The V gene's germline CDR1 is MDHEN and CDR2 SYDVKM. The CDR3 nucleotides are TGTGCCAGCAGTTCCCAGGACAGGGGTGGCAATCAGCCCCAGCATTTT. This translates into CASSSQDRGGNQPQHF.

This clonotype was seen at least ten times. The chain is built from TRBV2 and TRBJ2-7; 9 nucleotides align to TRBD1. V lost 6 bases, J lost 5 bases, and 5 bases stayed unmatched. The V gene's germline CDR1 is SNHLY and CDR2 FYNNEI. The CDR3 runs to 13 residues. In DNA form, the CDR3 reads TGTGCCAGCAGGCGTGGACAGGGGCACGAGCAGTACTTC. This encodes CASRRGQGHEQYF.

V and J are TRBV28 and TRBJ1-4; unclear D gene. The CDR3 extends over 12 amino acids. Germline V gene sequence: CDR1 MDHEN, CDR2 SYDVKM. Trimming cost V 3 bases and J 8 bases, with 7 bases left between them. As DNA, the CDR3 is TGTGCCAGCAGTTTGGAGGCCGAAAAACTGTTTTTT. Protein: CASSLEAEKLFF.

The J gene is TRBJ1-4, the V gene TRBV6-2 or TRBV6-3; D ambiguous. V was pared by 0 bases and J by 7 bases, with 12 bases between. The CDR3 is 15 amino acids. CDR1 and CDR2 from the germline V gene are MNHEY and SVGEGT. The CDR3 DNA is TGTGCCAGCAGTTACTCGAGACCAGCGGGTGAAAAACTGTTTTTT. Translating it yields CASSYSRPAGEKLFF.

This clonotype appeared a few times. The CDR3 coding sequence is TGTGCCTGGTTGCCCCCCGGGCGGGGGAACTACAATGAGCAGTTCTTC. Translating it yields CAWLPPGRGNYNEQFF. The chain carries TRBV30 and TRBJ2-1, with TRBD2 matching over 7 bases. CDR1 and CDR2 (germline): GTSNPN, SVGIG (reference sequence). V dropped 5 bases and J dropped 3; count of bases not matched to a gene: 13. This CDR3 is built from 16 residues.

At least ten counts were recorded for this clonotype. CDR3 amino acids: CASSLSTAYNEQFF. CDR3 bases: TGTGCCAGCAGTCTCTCAACTGCCTACAATGAGCAGTTCTTC. The rearrangement uses TRBV7-2 and TRBJ2-1; D remains unclear. Germline V gene data show CDR1 as SGHTA and CDR2 as FQGNSA. V lost 6 bases and J 2 bases, leaving 11 bases between the germline ends. The CDR3 is made up of 14 amino acids.

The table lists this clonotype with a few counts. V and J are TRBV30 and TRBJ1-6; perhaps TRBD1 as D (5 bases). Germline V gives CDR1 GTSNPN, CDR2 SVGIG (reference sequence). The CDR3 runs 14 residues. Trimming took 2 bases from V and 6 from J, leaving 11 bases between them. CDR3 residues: CAWSFWGGNSPLHF. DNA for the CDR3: TGTGCCTGGAGTTTCTGGGGCGGTAATTCACCCCTCCACTTT.